Sequencing of this T cell receptor (beta chain) was carried out in a study of T cell responses to AZD1222 COVID-19 vaccine. From germline, CDR1 is SNHLY and CDR2 FYNNEI. The CDR3 spans 15 residues. J lost 4 bases, V lost 2 bases, and 5 bases had no gene match. Study-wide results and caveats: With two AZD1222 doses given, Spike-specific TCR breadth and depth both rose. Seropositive at baseline were only 5 to 7 AZD1222 recipients. Nearly half of spike-specific TCRs reportedly go after variant regions that carry no mutations.

Assay used: immunoSEQ multiplex PCR; TCRdb lists only in-frame clones, some missing. The profile shows some 88,000 clones, 90% of them singletons. As regards this clone: Its matching antigen is unknown.

V usage is TRBV2 and J usage is TRBJ1-3, with TRBD1 matching over 7 bases. The TCR originated in an adult who received the AZD1222 COVID-19 vaccine. The specimen was peripheral blood, collected 28 days after the second AZD1222 dose. CDR3 bases: TGTGCCAGCAGTGAAAAGGGGGCGAGGGGAAACACCATATATTTT. It encodes CASSEKGARGNTIYF.